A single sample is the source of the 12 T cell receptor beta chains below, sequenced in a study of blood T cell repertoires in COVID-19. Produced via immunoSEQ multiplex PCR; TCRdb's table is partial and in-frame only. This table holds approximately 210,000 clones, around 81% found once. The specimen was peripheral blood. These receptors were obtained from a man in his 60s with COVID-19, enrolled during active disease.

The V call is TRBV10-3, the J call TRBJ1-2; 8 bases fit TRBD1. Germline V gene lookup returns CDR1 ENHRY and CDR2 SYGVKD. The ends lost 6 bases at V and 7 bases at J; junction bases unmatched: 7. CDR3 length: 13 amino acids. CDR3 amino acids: CAIRDRGDSGYTF. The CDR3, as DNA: TGTGCCATCAGAGACAGGGGTGATTCTGGCTACACCTTC.

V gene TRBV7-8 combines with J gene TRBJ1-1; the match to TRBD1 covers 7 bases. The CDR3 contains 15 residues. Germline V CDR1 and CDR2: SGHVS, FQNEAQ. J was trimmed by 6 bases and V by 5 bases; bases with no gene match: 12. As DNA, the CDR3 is TGTGCCAGCAGCCCCCAAGGGACAGTCACCGCTGAAGCTTTCTTT. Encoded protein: CASSPQGTVTAEAFF.

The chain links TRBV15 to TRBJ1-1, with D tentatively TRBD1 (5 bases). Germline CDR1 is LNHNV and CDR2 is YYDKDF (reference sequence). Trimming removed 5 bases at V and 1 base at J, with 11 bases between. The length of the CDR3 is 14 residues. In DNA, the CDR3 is TGTGCCACCAGCTGGGGCTCAAAGAACACTGAAGCTTTCTTT. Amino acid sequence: CATSWGSKNTEAFF.

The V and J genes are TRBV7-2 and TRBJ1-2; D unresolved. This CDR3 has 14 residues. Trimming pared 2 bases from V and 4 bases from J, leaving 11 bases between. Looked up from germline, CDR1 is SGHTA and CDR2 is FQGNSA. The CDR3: CASSLSLRIYGYTF. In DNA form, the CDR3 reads TGTGCCAGCAGCTTATCGCTGAGGATCTATGGCTACACCTTC.

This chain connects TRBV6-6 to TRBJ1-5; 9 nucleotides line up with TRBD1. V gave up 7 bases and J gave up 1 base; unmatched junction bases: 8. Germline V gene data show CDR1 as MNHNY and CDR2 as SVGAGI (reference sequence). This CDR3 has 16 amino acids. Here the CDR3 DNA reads TGTGCCAGCAAAAACAGACAGGGGGGGAGCAATCAGCCCCAGCATTTT. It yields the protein CASKNRQGGSNQPQHF.

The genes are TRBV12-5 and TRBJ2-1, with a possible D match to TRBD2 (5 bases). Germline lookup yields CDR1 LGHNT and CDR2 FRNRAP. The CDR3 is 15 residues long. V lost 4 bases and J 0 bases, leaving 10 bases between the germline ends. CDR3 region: CASGSDGVSYNEQFF. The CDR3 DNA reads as TGTGCTAGTGGTTCCGACGGGGTCTCCTACAATGAGCAGTTCTTC. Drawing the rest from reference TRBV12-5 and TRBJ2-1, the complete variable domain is DARVTQTPRHKVTEMGQEVTMRCQPILGHNTVFWYRQTMMQGLELLAYFRNRAPLDDSGMPKDRFSAEMPDATLATLKIQPSEPRDSAVYFCASGSDGVSYNEQFFGPGTRLTVL.

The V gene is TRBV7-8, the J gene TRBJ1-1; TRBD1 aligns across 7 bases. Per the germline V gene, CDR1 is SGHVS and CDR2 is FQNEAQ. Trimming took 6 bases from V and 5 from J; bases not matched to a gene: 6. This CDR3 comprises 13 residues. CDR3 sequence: CASRDTGETEAFF. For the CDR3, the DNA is TGTGCCAGCAGGGATACAGGGGAAACTGAAGCTTTCTTT. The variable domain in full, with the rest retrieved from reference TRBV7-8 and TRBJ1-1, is GAGVSQSPRYKVAKRGQDVALRCDPISGHVSLFWYQQALGQGPEFLTYFQNEAQLDKSGLPSDRFFAERPEGSVSTLKIQRTQQEDSAVYLCASRDTGETEAFFGQGTRLTVV.

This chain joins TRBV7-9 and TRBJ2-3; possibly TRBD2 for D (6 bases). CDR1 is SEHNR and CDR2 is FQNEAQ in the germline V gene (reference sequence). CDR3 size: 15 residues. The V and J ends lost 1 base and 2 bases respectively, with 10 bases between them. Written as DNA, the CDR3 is TGTGCCAGCAGCTTAGGACTAGGATTCACAGATACGCAGTATTTT. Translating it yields CASSLGLGFTDTQYF.

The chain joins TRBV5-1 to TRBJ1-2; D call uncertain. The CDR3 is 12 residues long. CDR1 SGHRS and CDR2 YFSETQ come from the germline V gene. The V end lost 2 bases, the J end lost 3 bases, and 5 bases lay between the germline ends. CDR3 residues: CASSFNYYGYTF. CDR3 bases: TGCGCCAGCAGCTTTAACTACTATGGCTACACCTTC.

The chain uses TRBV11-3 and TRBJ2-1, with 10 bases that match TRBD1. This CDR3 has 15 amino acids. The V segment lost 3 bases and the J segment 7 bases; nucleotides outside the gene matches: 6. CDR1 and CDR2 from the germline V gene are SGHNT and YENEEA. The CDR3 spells CASSLEDRGANEQFF. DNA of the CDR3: TGTGCCAGCAGCTTGGAGGACAGGGGGGCAAATGAGCAGTTCTTC. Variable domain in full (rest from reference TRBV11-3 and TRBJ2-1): EAGVVQSPRYKIIEKKQPVAFWCNPISGHNTLYWYLQNLGQGPELLIRYENEEAVDDSQLPKDRFSAERLKGVDSTLKIQPAELGDSAVYLCASSLEDRGANEQFFGPGTRLTVL.

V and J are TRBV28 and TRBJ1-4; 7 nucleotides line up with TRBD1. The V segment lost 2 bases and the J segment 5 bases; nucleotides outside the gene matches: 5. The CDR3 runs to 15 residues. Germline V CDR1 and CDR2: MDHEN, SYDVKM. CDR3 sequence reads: CASSLPQGRNEKLFF. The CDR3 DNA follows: TGTGCCAGCAGTTTACCACAGGGGAGGAATGAAAAACTGTTTTTT.

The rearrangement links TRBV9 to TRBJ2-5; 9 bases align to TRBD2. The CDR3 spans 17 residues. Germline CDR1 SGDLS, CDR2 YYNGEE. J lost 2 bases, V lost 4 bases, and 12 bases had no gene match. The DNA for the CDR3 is TGTGCCAGCAGCCTAGGAGTCCTAGCGGGATCTCAAGAGACCCAGTACTTC. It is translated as CASSLGVLAGSQETQYF. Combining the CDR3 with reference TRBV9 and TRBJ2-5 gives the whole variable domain DSGVTQTPKHLITATGQRVTLRCSPRSGDLSVYWYQQSLDQGLQFLIQYYNGEERAKGNILERFSAQQFPDLHSELNLSSLELGDSALYFCASSLGVLAGSQETQYFGPGTRLLVL.